This entry lists 11 T cell receptor beta chains sequenced from one sample in a study of regulatory T cells in long-lasting Graves disease (dated by TCRdb to about 2021). The library came from multiplex PCR. The sequencer listed for this sample is Illumina HiSeq 4000. iRepertoire HTBI primers and Arm-PCR amplification of CDR3 regions were used to construct TCR beta libraries. The public reads were reprocessed in TCRdb via fastp at Q25 and MiXCR, keeping in-frame beta chains. Rows with a matching CDR3 protein are joined into one entry that keeps the most common DNA and genes. Recorded for this sample are roughly 610,000 distinct CDR3 sequences; 15% to 20% of them occurred a single time. Clones ranked in the top ten supply approximately 18% of the sample. What this sample's time point label stands for: newly diagnosed GD, antithyroid drugs for less than 3 months. For both TCR sequencing and RNA sequencing, RNA was extracted from PBMCs using TRIzol.

Separately, the same data were catalogued under a study of T cells in Graves' hyperthyroidism and ophthalmopathy.

The source was peripheral blood mononuclear cells (PBMCs), collected at new diagnosis, from a patient treated with antithyroid drugs. These receptors all stem from a young woman with Graves disease. Donor details come from another sample of the same person, matched by shared clones.

This clonotype has only a few counts. The V and J genes are TRBV11-1 and TRBJ1-1; 12 bases map to TRBD1. After removal of 3 bases from V and 1 base from J, the junction contained 3 bases not matched to a gene. This CDR3 comprises 16 residues. The germline V gene encodes CDR1 SGHAT and CDR2 FQDESV (reference sequence). DNA of the CDR3: TGTGCCAGCAGCTTGGGACAGGGGGCATGGAACACTGAAGCTTTCTTT. Translated, it gives CASSLGQGAWNTEAFF.

This clonotype was counted a few times. The CDR3 nucleotides are TGTGCCAGCAGCCCCGTCGGGAAAGATACGCAGTATTTT. Translated, it gives CASSPVGKDTQYF. The chain combines TRBV7-2 with TRBJ2-3; weak D call: TRBD2 (5 bases). The CDR3 is 13 amino acids. Germline CDR1 and CDR2: SGHTA and FQGNSA. V was trimmed by 5 bases and J by 5 bases, leaving 11 bases between them.

This clonotype showed up many times. This chain links TRBV24-1 with TRBJ1-5; D not resolved. CDR1 and CDR2 from the germline V gene are KGHDR and SFDVKD. The CDR3 runs to 12 residues. The germline V and J ends were trimmed by 6 bases and 6 bases, with 8 bases remaining between them. CDR3 sequence (DNA): TGTGCCACCAGTTTGGGAGGTCAGCCCCAGCATTTT. This gives the protein CATSLGGQPQHF.

V is TRBV29-1 and J is TRBJ2-7; D possibly corresponds to TRBD2 (5 bases). Germline V lookup: CDR1 SQVTM, CDR2 ANQGSEA. Trimming pared 1 base from V and 2 bases from J, leaving 15 bases between. The CDR3 is 15 amino acids. DNA for the CDR3: TGCAGCGTTGAAGGAAGAGAGGGTGCCACCTACGAGCAGTACTTC. It encodes CSVEGREGATYEQYF.

This clonotype was recorded a few times. The chain carries TRBV7-3 and TRBJ2-2; D is ambiguous. This CDR3 comprises 14 residues. CDR1 SGHTA and CDR2 FQGTGA come from the germline V gene. Trimming took off 5 bases at V and 3 bases at J, with 10 bases between the two ends. The CDR3 region has the DNA TGTGCCAGCAGCCCGAAAGGGCACACCGGGGAGCTGTTTTTT. This gives the protein CASSPKGHTGELFF.

V and J are TRBV19 and TRBJ1-5, with TRBD1 matching over 8 bases. Germline CDR1 and CDR2: LNHDA and SQIVND (reference sequence). V shed 2 bases, J shed 0 bases, and the junction held 15 bases outside the gene matches. The CDR3 extends over 20 amino acids. The CDR3 protein is CASSIKVNINRGNSNQPQHF. DNA of the CDR3: TGTGCCAGTAGTATAAAAGTTAACATTAACAGGGGGAATAGCAATCAGCCCCAGCATTTT. Full variable domain (remainder filled in from reference TRBV19 and TRBJ1-5): DGGITQSPKYLFRKEGQNVTLSCEQNLNHDAMYWYRQDPGQGLRLIYYSQIVNDFQKGDIAEGYSVSREKKESFPLTVTSAQKNPTAFYLCASSIKVNINRGNSNQPQHFGDGTRLSIL.

In this sample, this clonotype turned up a few times. The rearrangement joins TRBV14 to TRBJ2-7; a possible D gene is TRBD2 (5 bases). Trimming pared 0 bases from V and 5 bases from J, leaving 17 bases between. This CDR3 is 16 amino acids long. In germline, CDR1 is SGHDN, CDR2 FVKESK. As DNA, the CDR3 is TGTGCCAGCAGCCAAGATTTCGGCAGGCGGAGGCACGAGCAGTACTTC. It codes for CASSQDFGRRRHEQYF.

Details on this clonotype: This may be a read error: a much more frequent sequence differs by one nucleotide. The CDR3 does not close with the conserved phenylalanine or tryptophan, likely indicating a read error. The J gene is TRBJ1-1, the V gene TRBV30; a possible D gene is TRBD1 (5 bases). The CDR3 has 16 amino acids. V was pared by 4 bases and J by 6 bases, with 24 bases between. The germline V gene encodes CDR1 GTSNPN and CDR2 SVGIG (reference sequence). The CDR3 DNA reads as TGTGCCTGGACGGGGGAGTTATCGGGGTCCGGCGCTGAAGCTTTCTCT. This translates into CAWTGELSGSGAEAFS.

Many counts were recorded for this clonotype. The chain employs TRBV7-3 and TRBJ2-1; D is ambiguous. Germline V gene sequence: CDR1 SGHTA, CDR2 FQGTGA. V shed 5 bases and J shed 5 bases, with 13 bases lying between them. CDR3 length: 14 amino acids. The CDR3 sequence is CASSGSGIDNEQFF. The CDR3 nucleotides are TGTGCCAGCAGCGGTTCTGGAATCGACAATGAGCAGTTCTTC.

This clonotype has just a few counts. The V and J genes are TRBV7-2 and TRBJ1-5, with 7 bases matching TRBD1. V was clipped by 4 bases and J by 3 bases; unmatched bases: 3. The CDR3 is 14 amino acids. Germline V gene lookup returns CDR1 SGHTA and CDR2 FQGNSA. The CDR3 sequence: CASSWDSNNQPQHF. The CDR3, as DNA: TGTGCCAGCAGCTGGGACAGCAACAATCAGCCCCAGCATTTT.

This clonotype was observed many times. The chain uses TRBV15 and TRBJ2-5; no definite D call. Germline V gives CDR1 LNHNV, CDR2 YYDKDF (reference sequence). V was shortened by 1 base and J by 4 bases, with 7 bases between the two germline ends. The CDR3 is 13 residues long. The CDR3 bases are TGTGCCACCAGCAGAGGGGTAGGAGAGACCCAGTACTTC. This translates into CATSRGVGETQYF. Using reference TRBV15 and TRBJ2-5 for the parts outside the CDR3, the full variable domain is DAMVIQNPRYQVTQFGKPVTLSCSQTLNHNVMYWYQQKSSQAPKLLFHYYDKDFNNEADTPDNFQSRRPNTSFCFLDIRSPGLGDTAMYLCATSRGVGETQYFGPGTRLLVL.